The clone carrying this TCR beta chain was counted between two and nine times. What it binds is unknown. The source of the sample is a study of human T cells and chemical hapten exposure. Study-wide background: Each patch test put 0.01% DPC on the upper back, and results were read at 6 days.

Whole-study results and caveats: Patch test score showed a positive correlation with PT1 expanded TCR counts.

The time point here: pre-sensitization, week 0. Treatment denoted: therapeutic diphenylcyclopropenone sensitization with weekly scalp DPC. Each cDNA molecule in the library carried unique molecular identifiers. TCRdb redid the calling of the RACE reads with MiXCR, one entry per CDR3 protein. The sample carries around 300,000 distinct CDR3 sequences, about 7.7% recorded once. Germline assignment: CDR1 MNHEY and CDR2 SVGAGI. Deletions cut 6 bases from V and 0 bases from J, with 12 bases between. The CDR3 covers 15 residues. The sample was whole blood, taken in connection with sensitization to the hapten diphenylcyclopropenone (DPC). The chain is built from TRBV6-5 and TRBJ1-5; D is perhaps TRBD1 (6 bases). The clonotype was recovered from a man aged 18 to 30 with alopecia areata. Some clones in this sample may be carry-over from other donors' samples. The CDR3 loop is CASRRDTYSNQPQHF. The CDR3 DNA follows: TGTGCCAGCAGGCGGGACACTTATAGCAATCAGCCCCAGCATTTT.